One and the same sample provided the 31 T cell receptor beta chains below, sequenced in a study of immune characterization of retroperitoneal liposarcoma. MiXCR, applied by TCRdb to the PCR reads, yields one record per CDR3 protein. The sample contains 2,300 or so distinct CDR3 sequences, 40% to 55% of which appear only once. What was sequenced was tumor tissue. Every receptor here comes from a female donor with retroperitoneal liposarcoma.

This clonotype was found a few times. This sequence joins TRBV6-6 and TRBJ2-7; D is possibly TRBD2 (5 bases). Germline CDR1 and CDR2: MNHNY and SVGAGI (reference sequence). Trimming removed 2 bases at V and 5 bases at J, with 10 bases between. The CDR3 covers 13 residues. This chain's CDR3 is CASSYQAEDEQYF. The CDR3 DNA follows: TGTGCCAGCAGTTACCAAGCGGAGGACGAGCAGTACTTC.

This clonotype was counted only a few times. The chain uses TRBV6-1 and TRBJ2-5, with D unresolved. The germline V gene has CDR1 MNHNS and CDR2 SASEGT. V lost 7 bases and J lost 2, with 14 bases in between. The CDR3 is 14 amino acids. CDR3 in amino acids: CASTPLASQETQYF. CDR3 in DNA: TGTGCCAGCACCCCCCTGGCGTCTCAAGAGACCCAGTACTTC.

This sequence joins TRBV6-1 and TRBJ2-3, with D unresolved. Germline assignment: CDR1 MNHNS and CDR2 SASEGT. There are 14 residues in the CDR3. Trimming pared 5 bases from V and 2 bases from J, leaving 11 bases between. CDR3 in amino acids: CASSPPPATDTQYF. The CDR3 region has the DNA TGTGCCAGCAGTCCCCCTCCGGCCACAGATACGCAGTATTTT.

The table lists this clonotype with a few counts. The chain links TRBV11-1 to TRBJ2-5, with 10 bases lining up with TRBD2. Germline V gene sequence: CDR1 SGHAT, CDR2 FQDESV (reference sequence). Trimming removed 1 base from V and 3 bases from J; junction bases left unmatched: 2. The CDR3 sequence is 15 residues long. As DNA, the CDR3 is TGTGCCAGCAGCTTAGGGCTAGCGGGAGAAGAGACCCAGTACTTC. It specifies CASSLGLAGEETQYF.

The chain is built from TRBV7-9 and TRBJ2-1; D might be TRBD2 (5 bases). V was trimmed by 5 bases and J by 13 bases, leaving 21 bases between them. CDR1 and CDR2 (germline): SEHNR, FQNEAQ (reference sequence). This CDR3 contains 14 residues. The CDR3 sequence: CASSPRGSQETQFF. DNA of the CDR3: TGTGCCAGCAGCCCACGAGGGTCTCAAGAGACCCAGTTCTTC.

The genes are TRBV6-1 and TRBJ2-2; no firm D call. This CDR3 comprises 14 residues. Trimming pared 4 bases from V and 4 bases from J, leaving 10 bases between. Germline CDR1 reads MNHNS; CDR2 reads SASEGT. CDR3 sequence reads: CASSARFLTGELFF. CDR3 coding DNA: TGTGCCAGCAGTGCCCGGTTCCTCACCGGGGAGCTGTTTTTT.

The chain carries TRBV6-5 and TRBJ2-1; the match to TRBD2 covers 7 bases. The end of the DNA is better explained by TRBJ2-5, so the J call may be wrong. Germline V gene sequence: CDR1 MNHEY, CDR2 SVGAGI. The CDR3 consists of 13 residues. The CDR3 DNA is TGTGCCAGCAGCTGGACTAGCCAAGAGACCCAGTACTTC. This codes for CASSWTSQETQYF.

Comment on this clonotype: At one end, the junction sequence differs from germline, possibly due to a read error. This chain joins TRBV7-6 and TRBJ2-2, with TRBD2 matching over 12 bases. Germline V lookup: CDR1 SGHVS, CDR2 FNYEAQ. The CDR3 extends over 17 amino acids. The CDR3 DNA sequence: TGTGCTAGCAGCTTAGAACCGGGACTAGCGGGCACCGGGGAGCTGTTTTTT. Amino acid sequence: CASSLEPGLAGTGELFF.

This clonotype was detected only a few times. The chain joins TRBV12-3 or TRBV12-4 to TRBJ2-1, with 12 bases fitting TRBD2. The CDR3 covers 17 residues. With V trimmed by 5 bases and J by 6 bases, 11 bases remained unmatched. CDR3 nucleotides: TGTGCCAGCAGTCACCGAGGGGCTAGCGGGAGGGCCAATGAGCAGTTCTTC. It codes for CASSHRGASGRANEQFF.

This chain joins TRBV6-1 and TRBJ1-1; 7 nucleotides align to TRBD1. The germline V gene has CDR1 MNHNS and CDR2 SASEGT. This CDR3 is built from 17 residues. After removal of 1 base from V and 0 bases from J, the junction contained 8 bases not matched to a gene. CDR3 in DNA: TGTGCCAGCAGTGAAGACCTGGGACAGATAATGAACACTGAAGCTTTCTTT. Translation gives CASSEDLGQIMNTEAFF.

In nucleotides, the CDR3 is TGTGCCAGCAGTGAGCCGGGACAGCCCTACGAGCAGTTCTTC. Translation: CASSEPGQPYEQFF. J is TRBJ2-1 and V is TRBV25-1; 7 bases align to TRBD1. The CDR3 runs to 14 residues. V lost 3 bases and J lost 10; bases outside the gene matches: 9. Germline CDR1 is MGHDK and CDR2 is SYGVNS.

The gene calls are TRBV7-2 and TRBJ2-1, with 10 bases identical to TRBD1. The J call is doubtful: the DNA matches TRBJ2-5 better. The CDR3 has 17 residues. The germline V gene has CDR1 SGHTA and CDR2 FQGNSA. The CDR3 DNA follows: TGTGCCAGCAGCCTCCTCCGACAGGGGGCGCAAGGAGAGACCCAGTACTTC. This sequence encodes CASSLLRQGAQGETQYF.

The chain couples TRBV6-6 to TRBJ2-5; 9 nucleotides align to TRBD1. V lost 0 bases and J lost 5; bases outside the gene matches: 4. From germline, CDR1 is MNHNY and CDR2 SVGAGI (reference sequence). The CDR3 has 15 amino acids. The CDR3 region is CASSYSTGGRETQYF. CDR3 in DNA: TGTGCCAGCAGTTACTCGACAGGGGGTAGGGAGACCCAGTACTTC.

The CDR3 DNA follows: TGTGCCAGCCGCTCGGGGGTTGCCAAAAACATTCAGTACTTC. The encoded protein is CASRSGVAKNIQYF. The chain has TRBV6-1 and TRBJ2-4; weak D call: TRBD2 (6 bases). This CDR3 region has 14 residues. CDR1 MNHNS and CDR2 SASEGT come from the germline V gene. The ends were cut back, 8 bases at V and 1 base at J, with 12 bases in the middle.

The CDR3 coding sequence is TGTGCCAGCAGCAGCTCCGGGACAGTTAACTATGGCTACACCTTC. Residues: CASSSSGTVNYGYTF. The chain carries TRBV11-3 and TRBJ1-2; 7 bases agree with TRBD1. There are 15 residues in the CDR3. Germline V lookup: CDR1 SGHNT, CDR2 YENEEA. V dropped 5 bases and J dropped 1; count of bases not matched to a gene: 7.

This chain uses TRBV11-3 with TRBJ2-5, with 12 bases that match TRBD2. The CDR3 spans 15 residues. Germline V CDR1 and CDR2: SGHNT, YENEEA. The V gene end was trimmed by 6 bases and the J gene end by 5 bases; junction bases not matched to a gene: 7. The CDR3 region is CASSPGLAGQETQYF. The DNA of the CDR3 is TGTGCCAGCAGTCCAGGACTAGCGGGACAGGAGACCCAGTACTTC.

The rearrangement links TRBV27 to TRBJ2-2; D is possibly TRBD2 (6 bases). The CDR3 sequence is 13 residues long. With 2 bases removed from V and 10 bases from J, the gap between germline ends came to 11 bases. Germline V lookup: CDR1 MNHEY, CDR2 SMNVEV (reference sequence). This CDR3 is CASSLRREEELFF. The CDR3, as DNA: TGTGCCAGCAGTTTAAGGAGGGAGGAGGAGCTGTTTTTT.

This rearrangement joins TRBV6-8 to TRBJ2-2, with 8 nucleotides matching TRBD1. Germline lookup yields CDR1 MNHGY and CDR2 SAAAGT. There are 17 residues in the CDR3. With V trimmed by 0 bases and J by 5 bases, 8 bases remained unmatched. The CDR3 is CASSYSSQGAGTGELFF. CDR3 DNA sequence: TGTGCCAGCAGTTACTCGTCTCAGGGGGCCGGGACCGGGGAGCTGTTTTTT.

The CDR3 loop is CASSLRDTQYF. Written as DNA, the CDR3 is TGTGCCAGCAGTTTAAGAGATACGCAGTATTTT. The chain is built from TRBV12-3 or TRBV12-4 and TRBJ2-3; D gene uncertain. CDR3 size: 11 residues. Trimming took off 2 bases at V and 5 bases at J, with 2 bases between the two ends.

This sequence joins TRBV11-3 and TRBJ2-6; either TRBD1 or TRBD2 may supply D (5 bases each). Germline V CDR1 and CDR2: SGHNT, YENEEA. This CDR3 is 18 amino acids long. V dropped 5 bases and J dropped 3 bases, with 20 bases sitting between them. CDR3 residues: CASSPRDGEAIGANVLTF. CDR3 in DNA: TGTGCCAGCAGCCCCAGGGACGGGGAAGCGATTGGGGCCAACGTCCTGACTTTC.

Relative to its sample, this clonotype is large. The rearrangement links TRBV7-2 to TRBJ2-5; D not certain. The ends were cut back, 7 bases at V and 1 base at J, with 13 bases in the middle. Germline-derived CDR1 and CDR2 are SGHTA and FQGNSA. This CDR3 has 14 amino acids. The CDR3 sequence is CASNLLSSQETQYF. The CDR3 coding sequence is TGTGCCAGCAACCTGCTCAGCTCCCAAGAGACCCAGTACTTC.

This chain links TRBV6-1 with TRBJ2-1; 9 nucleotides agree with TRBD2. The CDR3 runs 18 residues. V lost 5 bases to trimming and J lost 2 bases; unmatched junction nucleotides: 13. CDR1 MNHNS and CDR2 SASEGT come from the germline V gene. CDR3 in amino acids: CASSRRTSETVPYNEQFF. CDR3 nucleotide sequence: TGTGCCAGCAGTCGCAGGACTAGCGAAACTGTTCCCTACAATGAGCAGTTCTTC.

In this sample, this clonotype turned up once. The chain combines TRBV6-1 with TRBJ2-1; TRBD1 matches at 8 bases. The CDR3 contains 16 residues. Germline lookup yields CDR1 MNHNS and CDR2 SASEGT. Unmatched junction bases numbered 8, after V lost 6 bases and J lost 1 base. This CDR3 reads CASSIQGAGSYNEQFF. CDR3 coding DNA: TGTGCCAGCAGCATTCAGGGGGCGGGGTCCTACAATGAGCAGTTCTTC.

This clonotype was picked up a small number of times. This chain connects TRBV10-2 to TRBJ2-1; D not resolved. This CDR3 spans 15 amino acids. Germline loops: CDR1 WSHSY, CDR2 SAAADI. V was cut by 3 bases and J by 6 bases, with 15 bases left in between. The CDR3 region has the DNA TGCGCCAGCAGTGACGTTGATAGGTGGGGCAATGAGCAGTTCTTC. Translating gives CASSDVDRWGNEQFF.

This rearrangement joins TRBV7-9 to TRBJ2-1; 9 bases agree with TRBD1. V lost 0 bases to trimming and J lost 9 bases; unmatched junction nucleotides: 6. This CDR3 contains 15 residues. CDR1 is SEHNR, CDR2 FQNEAQ, per germline (reference sequence). The CDR3 DNA reads as TGTGCCAGCAGCTTAGCGGGACAGGGTCGGACTGAGCAGTTCTTC. Translated: CASSLAGQGRTEQFF.

This sequence joins TRBV27 and TRBJ2-3; D is possibly TRBD1 (6 bases). The CDR3 is 17 amino acids. Trimming removed 2 bases from V and 0 bases from J, with 15 bases in between. Germline V lookup: CDR1 MNHEY, CDR2 SMNVEV (reference sequence). The CDR3 here is CASSLAKTRGSTDTQYF. DNA for the CDR3: TGTGCCAGCAGTTTAGCCAAAACCAGGGGAAGCACAGATACGCAGTATTTT.

V usage is TRBV27 and J usage is TRBJ2-2; D gene uncertain. This CDR3 region has 12 residues. The germline V gene encodes CDR1 MNHEY and CDR2 SMNVEV (reference sequence). The V gene lost 5 bases and the J gene lost 8 bases, with 9 bases spanning the gap. CDR3 sequence: CASSPPRGELFF. The DNA of the CDR3 is TGTGCCAGCAGTCCCCCGCGAGGGGAGCTGTTTTTT.

The V and J genes are TRBV18 and TRBJ2-3; D gene unclear. The DNA matches TRBJ2-5 better at its end, which makes the J call doubtful. Germline CDR1 reads KGHSH; CDR2 reads LQKENI. CDR3 length: 15 residues. The CDR3: CASSPNAANKETQYF. Written as DNA, the CDR3 is TGTGCCAGCTCACCAAATGCGGCTAACAAAGAGACCCAGTACTTC.

In DNA, the CDR3 is TGTGCCAGCAGCTTGGTCATCACTGAAGCTTTCTTT. Protein product: CASSLVITEAFF. The J gene is TRBJ1-1, the V gene TRBV5-5; D uncertain. Looked up from germline, CDR1 is SGHKS and CDR2 is YYEKEE (reference sequence). This CDR3 is built from 12 residues. V was clipped by 0 bases and J by 4 bases, with 4 bases between them.

In its sample, this clonotype was seen a few times. The genes are TRBV11-1 and TRBJ2-5, with 12 bases aligning to TRBD2. Germline trimming cut 5 bases from V and 4 bases from J; bases unmatched to any gene: 5. This CDR3 spans 15 amino acids. Per germline, CDR1 SGHAT and CDR2 FQDESV (reference sequence). As DNA, the CDR3 is TGTGCCAGCAGCCCTAGCGGGGGGGCCAGAGAGACCCAGTACTTC. Protein product: CASSPSGGARETQYF.

This clonotype was recorded a few times. This chain connects TRBV7-2 to TRBJ2-1, with a weak D call TRBD1 (5 bases). Trimming removed 4 bases at V and 13 bases at J, with 20 bases between. The germline gives CDR1 SGHTA, CDR2 FQGNSA. CDR3 length: 14 amino acids. The CDR3: CASSSQGTGDIQFF. The CDR3 region has the DNA TGTGCCAGCAGCTCGCAGGGTACAGGAGACATTCAGTTCTTC.